Following are 30 T cell receptor beta chains from one sample sequenced in a study of blood T cell repertoires in COVID-19. This table comes from immunoSEQ multiplex PCR, and its TCRdb copy is limited to in-frame clones, with some not included. The sample contains 250,000 to 350,000 clones, about 91% of which appear only once. The sample consisted of peripheral blood. The source is a woman between 55 and 75 years old with acute or convalescent COVID-19.

This chain uses TRBV5-4 with TRBJ1-1, with 8 bases aligning to TRBD1. This CDR3 is 14 amino acids long. Germline V gene lookup returns CDR1 SGHNT and CDR2 YYREEE (reference sequence). Germline trimming cut 3 bases from V and 5 bases from J; bases unmatched to any gene: 6. The chain's CDR3 is CASSYGQGGTEAFF. The CDR3 DNA is TGTGCCAGCAGCTACGGACAGGGAGGGACTGAAGCTTTCTTT.

V usage is TRBV10-3 and J usage is TRBJ1-4; D gene unclear. This CDR3 is built from 15 residues. CDR1 and CDR2 from the germline V gene are ENHRY and SYGVKD. The ends were cut back, 2 bases at V and 0 bases at J, with 7 bases in the middle. The CDR3 sequence is CAISETVATNEKLFF. CDR3 bases: TGTGCCATCAGTGAGACGGTTGCAACTAATGAAAAACTGTTTTTT.

The table lists this clone with a few counts. The chain links TRBV9 to TRBJ2-5; the match to TRBD1 covers 8 bases. V gave up 3 bases and J gave up 7 bases; unmatched junction bases: 11. This CDR3 region has 15 residues. In germline, CDR1 is SGDLS, CDR2 YYNGEE. DNA for the CDR3: TGTGCCAGCAGCGCAACCCCGGGACAGGATGTGACCCAGTACTTC. This codes for CASSATPGQDVTQYF.

This clone appeared a few times. The J gene is TRBJ1-3, the V gene TRBV7-9; 9 bases agree with TRBD1. This CDR3 contains 19 residues. Germline V gene data show CDR1 as SEHNR and CDR2 as FQNEAQ (reference sequence). Unmatched junction bases numbered 16, after V lost 5 bases and J lost 2 bases. CDR3 nucleotides: TGTGCCAGCAGCAAGTTGAGGACAGGGGCCAGGACTCCTGGAAACACCATATATTTT. It encodes CASSKLRTGARTPGNTIYF.

This clone came up a few times. The chain recombines TRBV9 with TRBJ1-1, with 7 bases that match TRBD1. The junction had 6 bases not matched to a gene; V was cut back by 4 bases and J by 0 bases. CDR3 length equals 15 residues. Per the germline V gene, CDR1 is SGDLS and CDR2 is YYNGEE. The CDR3 sequence: CASSIQGEVNTEAFF. CDR3 DNA: TGTGCCAGCAGCATTCAGGGGGAGGTGAACACTGAAGCTTTCTTT.

As concerns this clone: Compared with germline, one end of the junction differs, possibly owing to a read error. The chain joins TRBV14 to TRBJ2-2, with 9 positions matching TRBD1. CDR3 length equals 17 residues. Germline values: CDR1 SGHDN, CDR2 FVKESK. This CDR3 reads CASSQDDGTGRTGELFF. The CDR3 DNA is TGTGCCAGCAGTCAAGATGATGGGACAGGGCGAACCGGGGAGCTGTTTTTT.

The chain couples TRBV27 to TRBJ1-4, with 7 bases matching TRBD1. The CDR3 spans 15 residues. The junction had 9 bases not matched to a gene; V was cut back by 4 bases and J by 7 bases. CDR1 is MNHEY and CDR2 is SMNVEV in the germline V gene (reference sequence). CDR3 DNA sequence: TGTGCCAGCAGTTCCCTAGGAGGGGGCGGTGAAAAACTGTTTTTT. Translating gives CASSSLGGGGEKLFF.

J is TRBJ1-5 and V is TRBV5-5; 7 bases are shared with TRBD1. Germline loops: CDR1 SGHKS, CDR2 YYEKEE (reference sequence). This CDR3 is built from 14 residues. V trimming: 7 bases; J trimming: 5 bases; junction bases outside the gene matches: 9. The chain's CDR3 is CASGRGGADQPQHF. Written as DNA, the CDR3 is TGTGCCAGCGGCAGAGGGGGCGCGGATCAGCCCCAGCATTTT. Full variable domain (outside the CDR3, taken from reference TRBV5-5 and TRBJ1-5): DAGVTQSPTHLIKTRGQQVTLRCSPISGHKSVSWYQQVLGQGPQFIFQYYEKEERGRGNFPDRFSARQFPNYSSELNVNALLLGDSALYLCASGRGGADQPQHFGDGTRLSIL.

The chain is built from TRBV14 and TRBJ2-7, with D perhaps matching TRBD1 (5 bases). The CDR3 covers 14 residues. Germline-derived CDR1 and CDR2 are SGHDN and FVKESK. The V end was cut by 4 bases, the J end by 5 bases, with 15 bases between. The CDR3 loop is CASSRSEGVNEQYF. The DNA of the CDR3 is TGTGCCAGCAGCCGATCAGAAGGGGTCAACGAGCAGTACTTC.

The CDR3: CASSFPPLQQYF. In DNA form, the CDR3 reads TGTGCCAGCAGTTTTCCTCCTCTTCAGCAGTACTTC. The rearrangement links TRBV28 to TRBJ2-7; D is unresolved. CDR1 is MDHEN, CDR2 SYDVKM, per germline. Between the trimmed V and J ends, which lost 3 bases and 8 bases, there was a span of 11 bases. The CDR3 spans 12 residues.

Comment on this clone: The junction differs from germline at one of its ends, possibly a read error. The chain couples TRBV2 to TRBJ1-2; 9 nucleotides align to TRBD1. The CDR3 runs 14 residues. CDR1 and CDR2 from the germline V gene are SNHLY and FYNNEI. CDR3 in amino acids: CANSAGDRDYGYTF. As DNA, the CDR3 is TGTGCCAACAGTGCGGGGGACAGGGACTATGGCTACACCTTC.

The chain joins TRBV7-3 to TRBJ2-1, with 10 nucleotides matching TRBD2. CDR3 size: 16 residues. Per the germline V gene, CDR1 is SGHTA and CDR2 is FQGTGA. The ends lost 5 bases at V and 6 bases at J; junction bases unmatched: 10. The CDR3 nucleotides read TGTGCCAGCAGCCTGCTGCCTAGCGGGGGTCTCAATGAGCAGTTCTTC. This encodes CASSLLPSGGLNEQFF.

This chain uses TRBV7-9 with TRBJ2-7; D unresolved. Germline V gives CDR1 SEHNR, CDR2 FQNEAQ (reference sequence). V was trimmed by 2 bases and J by 7 bases, leaving 6 bases between them. The CDR3 runs to 11 residues. CDR3 region: CASSLNQEQYF. In DNA form, the CDR3 reads TGTGCCAGCAGCTTAAACCAGGAGCAGTACTTC.

This clone was found once. The gene calls are TRBV10-3 and TRBJ1-4; D is undetermined. The CDR3 extends over 16 amino acids. Germline CDR1 is ENHRY and CDR2 is SYGVKD. Between the trimmed V and J ends, which lost 4 bases and 3 bases, there was a span of 15 bases. Written as DNA, the CDR3 is TGTGCCATCAGTGCATTTAGGGAGTCGGCTAATGAAAAACTGTTTTTT. This encodes CAISAFRESANEKLFF.

The V call is TRBV11-2, the J call TRBJ2-2; D perhaps matches TRBD2 (5 bases). Germline CDR1 and CDR2: SGHAT and FQNNGV. This CDR3 spans 16 amino acids. The V and J ends lost 0 bases and 4 bases respectively, with 12 bases between them. As DNA, the CDR3 is TGTGCCAGCAGCTTAGAGACGGGAAGTAGCACCGGGGAGCTGTTTTTT. This codes for CASSLETGSSTGELFF.

The chain recombines TRBV29-1 with TRBJ2-7; 11 bases fit TRBD2. Trimming took 2 bases from V and 2 from J; bases not matched to a gene: 11. CDR3 length: 17 residues. Germline V CDR1 and CDR2: SQVTM, ANQGSEA. As DNA, the CDR3 is TGCAGCGTTGAATTTCCCCTCCGGACTAGCGGGCCCTACGAGCAGTACTTC. Encoded protein: CSVEFPLRTSGPYEQYF.

The gene calls are TRBV2 and TRBJ2-7, with TRBD2 identical over 9 bases. Germline CDR1 SNHLY, CDR2 FYNNEI. V gave up 6 bases and J gave up 1 base; unmatched junction bases: 4. CDR3 length: 14 residues. CDR3 nucleotides: TGTGCCAGCAGGGGACTAGCTCAATCCTACGAGCAGTACTTC. This encodes CASRGLAQSYEQYF.

This clone has just one count. J is TRBJ1-2 and V is TRBV7-6, with 7 bases aligning to TRBD1. Trimming at V came to 0 bases and at J to 7 bases, leaving 8 bases not matched to a gene. This CDR3 spans 15 amino acids. Germline V lookup: CDR1 SGHVS, CDR2 FNYEAQ. This CDR3 reads CASSLAGDRAPGYTF. In nucleotides, the CDR3 is TGTGCCAGCAGCTTAGCCGGTGACAGGGCTCCTGGCTACACCTTC. The whole variable domain, filled in from reference TRBV7-6 and TRBJ1-2, reads GAGVSQSPRYKVTKRGQDVALRCDPISGHVSLYWYRQALGQGPEFLTYFNYEAQQDKSGLPNDRFSAERPEGSISTLTIQRTEQRDSAMYRCASSLAGDRAPGYTFGSGTRLTVV.

This sequence joins TRBV11-2 and TRBJ2-5; 11 bases are a match to TRBD1. There are 15 residues in the CDR3. V shed 5 bases and J 1 base; nucleotides not matched to a gene: 3. From germline, CDR1 is SGHAT and CDR2 FQNNGV. The CDR3 loop reads CASSPGTGGQETQYF. DNA of the CDR3: TGTGCCAGCAGCCCCGGGACAGGGGGCCAAGAGACCCAGTACTTC.

This clone was seen a single time. The chain carries TRBV19 and TRBJ1-2; D may be TRBD1 (6 bases). The CDR3 consists of 13 residues. V was clipped by 7 bases and J by 6 bases, with 15 bases between them. Germline V gene data show CDR1 as LNHDA and CDR2 as SQIVND (reference sequence). This CDR3 reads CASISPGDNGYTF. CDR3 nucleotide sequence: TGTGCCAGTATCTCCCCAGGGGATAATGGCTACACCTTC. Based on the CDR3 plus reference TRBV19 and TRBJ1-2, the full variable domain is DGGITQSPKYLFRKEGQNVTLSCEQNLNHDAMYWYRQDPGQGLRLIYYSQIVNDFQKGDIAEGYSVSREKKESFPLTVTSAQKNPTAFYLCASISPGDNGYTFGSGTRLTVV.

This clone has more than one count but fewer than ten. This rearrangement joins TRBV12-5 to TRBJ1-1; D is unclear. Germline CDR1 and CDR2: LGHNT and FRNRAP. Between the trimmed V and J ends, which lost 4 bases and 4 bases, there was a span of 10 bases. The CDR3 has 13 residues. The DNA for the CDR3 is TGTGCTAGTGGTTCACCGACGGGCACTGAAGCTTTCTTT. It specifies CASGSPTGTEAFF.

The gene calls are TRBV5-6 and TRBJ2-2, with D possibly matching TRBD1 (6 bases). CDR1 is SGHDT, CDR2 YYEEEE, per germline. Trimming took off 6 bases at V and 2 bases at J, with 14 bases between the two ends. This CDR3 spans 15 amino acids. This CDR3 is CASNLHRANTGELFF. The CDR3 coding sequence is TGTGCCAGCAACCTACACAGGGCTAACACCGGGGAGCTGTTTTTT.

The chain carries TRBV7-3 and TRBJ2-5; D perhaps matches TRBD2 (6 bases). The CDR3 totals 14 residues. Trimming removed 3 bases at V and 1 base at J, with 9 bases between. CDR1 and CDR2 (germline): SGHTA, FQGTGA. In DNA, the CDR3 is TGTGCCAGCAGCTTTGCGCGGGGCCAAGAGACCCAGTACTTC. Translated: CASSFARGQETQYF.

The V and J genes are TRBV2 and TRBJ1-5, with D unclear. Trimming shortened V by 7 bases and J by 6 bases, and 13 bases separated the two germline ends. Per germline, CDR1 SNHLY and CDR2 FYNNEI. This CDR3 is built from 13 residues. CDR3 in DNA: TGTGCCAGCACTTTAGAACCAAGTCAGCCCCAGCATTTT. It translates to CASTLEPSQPQHF.

The chain combines TRBV4-1 with TRBJ2-7; D is possibly TRBD2 (5 bases). V dropped 5 bases and J dropped 2 bases, with 10 bases sitting between them. Germline V gene sequence: CDR1 MGHRA, CDR2 YSYEKL. CDR3 length: 13 amino acids. The CDR3, as DNA: TGCGCCAGCAGCTCGGCCGGGGCCTACGAGCAGTACTTC. Its protein is CASSSAGAYEQYF.

This sequence joins TRBV7-9 and TRBJ1-5, with TRBD1 identical over 9 bases. Germline V gene data show CDR1 as SEHNR and CDR2 as FQNEAQ (reference sequence). The CDR3 extends over 14 amino acids. V was pared by 3 bases and J by 6 bases, with 3 bases of the junction left unmatched. The CDR3 sequence is CASSFTGGGQPQHF. In DNA, the CDR3 is TGTGCCAGCAGCTTTACAGGGGGCGGTCAGCCCCAGCATTTT.

The chain employs TRBV28 and TRBJ2-2, with 7 bases lining up with TRBD1. This CDR3 contains 12 residues. V lost 7 bases, J lost 6 bases, and 2 bases stayed unmatched. Germline V CDR1 and CDR2: MDHEN, SYDVKM. CDR3 sequence reads: CASIQGAGELFF. The CDR3 bases are TGTGCCAGCATTCAGGGGGCCGGGGAGCTGTTTTTT.

The chain is built from TRBV24-1 and TRBJ2-1; possible D gene TRBD1, 5 bases. The germline CDR1 and CDR2 sequences are KGHDR and SFDVKD. V was pared by 0 bases and J by 0 bases, with 14 bases between. The CDR3 runs 18 residues. CDR3 in amino acids: CATSDLPQGFGSYNEQFF. In nucleotides, the CDR3 is TGTGCCACCAGTGATTTGCCTCAGGGCTTTGGCTCCTACAATGAGCAGTTCTTC.

The genes are TRBV11-2 and TRBJ2-1; TRBD2 matches 10 bases. V was pared by 0 bases and J by 2 bases, with 7 bases of the junction left unmatched. The CDR3 has 18 residues. CDR1 is SGHAT and CDR2 is FQNNGV in the germline V gene. CDR3 amino acids: CASSLDLGLAIPYNEQFF. In nucleotides, the CDR3 is TGTGCCAGCAGCTTAGATTTGGGACTAGCGATCCCCTACAATGAGCAGTTCTTC.

J is TRBJ2-2 and V is TRBV28; 8 bases align to TRBD1. Germline values: CDR1 MDHEN, CDR2 SYDVKM. This CDR3 has 15 residues. Losses at the gene ends were 6 bases for V and 1 base for J; bases not matched to a gene: 4. CDR3: CASRLQGGNTGELFF. For the CDR3, the DNA is TGTGCCAGCAGATTACAGGGGGGGAACACCGGGGAGCTGTTTTTT. Full variable domain (remainder filled in from reference TRBV28 and TRBJ2-2): DVKVTQSSRYLVKRTGEKVFLECVQDMDHENMFWYRQDPGLGLRLIYFSYDVKMKEKGDIPEGYSVSREKKERFSLILESASTNQTSMYLCASRLQGGNTGELFFGEGSRLTVL.